The rows below give T cell receptor beta chains drawn from one sample of a study of T cell responses to AZD1222 COVID-19 vaccine. Libraries were prepared by immunoSEQ multiplex PCR; TCRdb keeps only in-frame clonotypes and omits some of them. In the table there are roughly 36,000 clones, less than 90% of which are singletons. Specimen: peripheral blood, collected on day 0 of AZD1222 vaccination. The receptor set was obtained from an adult in good health. Each CDR3 is given without its conserved first and last residue. A D gene is named only where the DNA matches it firmly.

TRBD2,TRBV12-5,TRBJ2-1,ASGDPGTRGNEQF
TRBD2,TRBV5-4,TRBJ2-1,ASSGGTSGYNEQF
TRBD1,TRBV5-1,TRBJ1-2,ASSLGGQGAFGYT
NA,TRBV12-5,TRBJ2-3,ASGSGRDSGTDTQY
NA,TRBV5-1,TRBJ1-5,ASSFDSNQPQH
NA,TRBV28,TRBJ2-7,ASSSERSYEQY
NA,TRBV27,TRBJ1-1,ASSLHGPIPEAF
TRBD1,TRBV19,TRBJ1-1,ASMRIPGQGGTEAF
NA,TRBV9,TRBJ1-6,ASTTDGRNSPLH
NA,TRBV18,TRBJ2-1,ASSPLDEQF
TRBD1,TRBV27,TRBJ2-2,ASSSDRTGYTGELF
NA,TRBV2,TRBJ1-1,ASSRTLENTEAF
TRBD1,TRBV6-5,TRBJ1-1,ASSYTGDGVTEAF
TRBD1,TRBV29-1,TRBJ2-7,SVPGTEYEQY
TRBD1,TRBV10-2,TRBJ1-1,ASSLDRGIAF
NA,TRBV3-1/TRBV3-2,TRBJ2-1,ASSQLVLAEDSYNEQF
TRBD1,TRBV6-6,TRBJ1-1,ASSRDRNMNTEAF
NA,TRBV3-1/TRBV3-2,TRBJ2-1,ASSGLVGANEQF
NA,TRBV14,TRBJ2-7,ASSPTDGSSYEQY
NA,TRBV7-9,TRBJ1-5,ASSLEGGQPQH
NA,TRBV28,TRBJ2-3,ASRGGPLGVTDTQY
NA,TRBV7-9,TRBJ1-2,ASSHDNLHGYT
TRBD2,TRBV27,TRBJ2-5,ASRESGGGKTQY
TRBD1,TRBV18,TRBJ1-2,ASSPGQGRYGYT
TRBD1,TRBV5-1,TRBJ1-1,ASSGGRQGNTEAF
NA,TRBV25-1,TRBJ2-1,ASSDSPKNEQF
NA,TRBV13,TRBJ2-3,ASSLDFSSTDTQY
NA,TRBV19,TRBJ1-6,ASSIVLLDSPLH
NA,TRBV6-5,TRBJ2-3,ASREEGGRIDTQY
NA,TRBV14,TRBJ1-2,ASSQDQSQGNYGYT
NA,TRBV21-1,TRBJ1-4,ASSKPRGAHNEKLF
NA,TRBV12-3/TRBV12-4,TRBJ1-5,ASSLNREQPQH
TRBD1,TRBV6-2/TRBV6-3,TRBJ1-6,ASRYRGLESPLH
NA,TRBV11-2,TRBJ1-6,ASSLGSSYNSPLH
TRBD2,TRBV5-4,TRBJ2-5,ASSVRLASNQEAQY
TRBD1,TRBV4-2,TRBJ1-4,ASSQTSGTGEELF
NA,TRBV6-5,TRBJ1-6,ASRGLGGSPLH
TRBD1,TRBV7-3,TRBJ2-2,ASSFNRDRGTGELF
TRBD1,TRBV18,TRBJ1-2,ASSLGQVNGYT
TRBD1,TRBV12-3/TRBV12-4,TRBJ2-1,ASRLGQGNEQF
TRBD1,TRBV19,TRBJ1-2,ASSIGTAIAIYT
TRBD2,TRBV9,TRBJ2-3,ASSVAGGGITDTQY
TRBD1,TRBV7-9,TRBJ2-1,ASSRQGGNEQF
NA,TRBV5-1,TRBJ1-1,ASSSALGWVTEAF
TRBD2,TRBV20-1,TRBJ2-1,SASRLAENNEQF
NA,TRBV28,TRBJ2-7,ASSFTGTGAYHEQY
NA,TRBV24-1,TRBJ1-2,ATSDRNYGYT
NA,TRBV6-5,TRBJ2-7,ASGTVDSYEQY
NA,TRBV3-1/TRBV3-2,TRBJ1-1,ASSQSPGQNTEAF
NA,TRBV23-1,NA,ASSKKPGTQY
NA,TRBV21-1,TRBJ1-5,ASSIRNQPQH
TRBD2,TRBV2,TRBJ2-7,ASILGRLAGEQY
NA,TRBV18,TRBJ2-7,ASSPSVPRSSYEQY
TRBD1,TRBV11-2,TRBJ1-4,ASSPRGTVEKLF